This T cell receptor beta chain was identified in a study of shared clonotypes between healthy human individuals (dated by TCRdb to 2020 to 2021). General notes on the study: The cohort included a few men and a couple of women between 18 and 49 years of age. For each donor, CD4 naive and CD4 memory were each run on three plates, CD8 naive on two plates, and CD8 memory on one plate. To estimate repertoire size and how much clonotype sharing occurs between individuals, the study deeply sequenced the blood TCR repertoires of five or six healthy adults. Libraries were prepared and TCR repertoires were sequenced by different laboratories using diverse techniques, in order to increase sequencing depth and limit assay-specific biases. Per donor, leukapheresis produced somewhere between about 0.9 and 9.5 billion PBMCs. The paper's findings and limits, for the study overall: Compared with non-shared clonotypes, clonotypes shared by all four sorted-subset donors had higher generation probabilities. Pairwise subsampling indicated that sequencing depth was expected to affect the degree of clonotype sharing among donors. Sharing across a few donors was observed for roughly 5% of naive CD4, under 4% of naive CD8, over 2% of memory CD4, and approximately 0.41% of memory CD8 clonotypes. Incomplete sequencing was indicated by rarefaction of sorted-subset datasets, despite the large sequencing depth. Because the study included only a small number of donors, the genetic and exposure-history diversity represented was limited. Naive subsets generally had larger estimated clonotype richness than memory subsets. Only blood was sampled, and tissue TCR repertoires likely differ from those in blood.

TCR CDR3 regions were amplified from genomic DNA by multiplex PCR using the deep immunoSEQ assay. Genomic DNA extracted from each cell subset was distributed evenly over all wells of several immunoSEQ 96-well plates, and each plate served as one replicate. For sorted subsets, each replicate PCR was loaded with about 0.2 ug genomic DNA, equivalent to 25,000 to 30,000 T cell genomes. The purified libraries were quantified using a Qubit 3.0 fluorometer, sized with a Bioanalyzer 2100, and then quantified again using the KAPA Library Quantification kit. Each immunoSEQ 96-well plate was sequenced on its own single-read 150-cycle Illumina NextSeq 550 flow cell. The published analysis was carried out like this. Because the immunoSEQ output included only junctional sequences and no quality scores, the filtering could not be the same as the filtering used for full-length reads. To assign V/J genes and CDR3, sequences were annotated against IMGT germline references using PyIR, a Python wrapper for IgBLAST v1.9. Reads with weak V/J assignments (E-value above 1e-6), missing CDR3, stop codons, out-of-frame junctions, or ambiguous translated residues were removed. V3J clonotypes were defined by identical inferred V gene, J gene, and CDR3 amino acid sequence. Percentage overlap between repertoires was computed as shared unique clonotypes divided by the size of the smaller repertoire. Three approaches were used to assess repertoire richness: RTK rarefaction, the Chao1 estimator, and Recon v2.1 estimates of unobserved clonotypes. For all TCRbeta clonotypes obtained by the gDNA method from several donors, generation probabilities were computed with OLGA. The table comes from immuneACCESS by way of TCRdb, which keeps in-frame sequences with V and J called. Part of the clones is missing from these tables; in studies checked, under half for an unresolved V gene and the rest for unknown reasons. That table furnishes V, J and clone size, whereas the DNA furnished D and trimming. The sample table shows about 2.4 million clones, and roughly 93% are seen once. The top ten clonotypes cover roughly 0.39% of the sample.

Healthy HIV-negative adults with no recently reported acute infections or vaccinations were included as donors. Every donor was a Caucasian adult living in Nashville, Tennessee, USA. CD4+ T cells were enriched by magnetic negative selection; naive cells were then positively selected on CD45RA, and the negative fraction formed the memory subset. Blood was obtained by leukapheresis, after which PBMCs were separated by Ficoll-Histopaque density gradient centrifugation and cryopreserved in liquid nitrogen vapor phase. Analytical flow cytometry was used to check the purity and quantity of every magnetically sorted T cell population. From each sorted fraction, genomic DNA was isolated and quantified by UV absorbance on a Nanodrop 2000c. V is clipped by 6 bases and J by 0 bases, and the sequence between their germline boundaries is 3 bases long. CDR1 and CDR2 were assigned from the germline V gene (reference sequence) as MNHNY and SVGAGI. Including cysteine and phenylalanine, the CDR3 has 12 amino acids. The kept DNA is CDR3 alone, 36 bases in frame from the first base.

On this clone itself: Its antigen is still unknown. Base qualities are not recorded, but no much larger clone differs from it by a single base.

Sequences were obtained from naive CD4+ T cells from PBMCs. The sample's cell subset or site label, decoded: CD45RA+ positively selected. This receptor was obtained from a young man in good health. Some clones in this sample may be carry-over from other donors' samples. The chain joins TRBV6-6 to TRBJ1-3, with the D gene call left open. The nucleotide sequence reads as follows: TGTGCCAGCAGCGACTCTGGAAACACCATATATTTT. It encodes CASSDSGNTIYF.